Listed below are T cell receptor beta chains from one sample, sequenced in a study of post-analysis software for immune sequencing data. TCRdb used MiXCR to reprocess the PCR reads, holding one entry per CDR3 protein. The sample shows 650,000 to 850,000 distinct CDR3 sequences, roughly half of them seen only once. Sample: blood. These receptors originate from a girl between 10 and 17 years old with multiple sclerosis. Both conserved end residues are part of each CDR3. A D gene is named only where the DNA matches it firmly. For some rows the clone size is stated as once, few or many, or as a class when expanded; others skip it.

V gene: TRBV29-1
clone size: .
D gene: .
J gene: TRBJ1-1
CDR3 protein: CSVGGRENTEAFF
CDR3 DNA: TGCAGCGTGGGGGGGAGGGAGAACACTGAAGCTTTCTTT

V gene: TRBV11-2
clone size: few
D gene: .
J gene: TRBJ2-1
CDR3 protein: CASSHPSNEQFF
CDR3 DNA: TGTGCCAGCAGCCACCCCAGCAATGAGCAGTTCTTC

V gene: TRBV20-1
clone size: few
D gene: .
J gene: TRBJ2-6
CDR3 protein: CSARTGFGANVLTF
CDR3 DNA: TGCAGTGCTAGGACCGGGTTCGGGGCCAACGTCCTGACTTTC

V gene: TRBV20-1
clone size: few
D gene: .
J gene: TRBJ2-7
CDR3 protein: CSAKGGVVLYEQYF
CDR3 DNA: TGCAGTGCTAAAGGGGGAGTTGTCCTCTACGAGCAGTACTTC

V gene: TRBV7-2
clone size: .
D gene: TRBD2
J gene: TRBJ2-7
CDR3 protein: CASSRSRESSHEQYF
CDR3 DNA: TGTGCCAGCAGCCGGTCGCGGGAGTCCAGTCACGAGCAGTACTTC

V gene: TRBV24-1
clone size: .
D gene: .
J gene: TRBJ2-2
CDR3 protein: CATAGNTGELFF
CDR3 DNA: TGTGCCACCGCCGGGAACACCGGGGAGCTGTTTTTT

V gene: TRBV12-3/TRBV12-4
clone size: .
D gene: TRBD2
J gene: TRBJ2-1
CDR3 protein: CASSPYAGGFSGDEQFF
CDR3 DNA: TGTGCCAGCAGTCCCTATGCGGGAGGGTTCTCCGGGGATGAGCAGTTCTTC

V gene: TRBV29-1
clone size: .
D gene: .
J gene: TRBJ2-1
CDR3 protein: CSVASYNEQFF
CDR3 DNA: TGCAGCGTTGCCTCCTACAATGAGCAGTTCTTC

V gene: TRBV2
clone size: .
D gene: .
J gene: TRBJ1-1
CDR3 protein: CASSHTSGVNTEAFF
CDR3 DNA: TGTGCCAGCAGTCACACGTCCGGGGTGAACACTGAAGCTTTCTTT

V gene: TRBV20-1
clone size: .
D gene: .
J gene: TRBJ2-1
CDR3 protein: CSATRLIQGNEQFF
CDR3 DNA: TGCAGTGCCACAAGATTGATCCAGGGTAATGAGCAGTTCTTC

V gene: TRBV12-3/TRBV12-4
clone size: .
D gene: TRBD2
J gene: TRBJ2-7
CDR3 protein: CASSPTAGGRFEQYF
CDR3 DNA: TGTGCCAGCAGTCCCACTGCGGGGGGCCGGTTCGAGCAGTACTTC

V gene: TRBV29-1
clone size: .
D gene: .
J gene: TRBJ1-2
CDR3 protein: CSVEGGVYGYTF
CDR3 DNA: TGCAGCGTTGAAGGGGGCGTCTATGGCTACACCTTC

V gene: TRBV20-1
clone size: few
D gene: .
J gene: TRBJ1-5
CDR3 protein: CSAAGSRNQPQHF
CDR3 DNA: TGCAGTGCCGCTGGGAGCCGCAATCAGCCCCAGCATTTT

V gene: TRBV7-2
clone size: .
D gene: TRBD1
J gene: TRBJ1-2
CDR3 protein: CASSLISAGGRSGYTF
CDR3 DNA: TGTGCCAGCAGCTTAATCTCGGCAGGGGGCCGGTCTGGCTACACCTTC

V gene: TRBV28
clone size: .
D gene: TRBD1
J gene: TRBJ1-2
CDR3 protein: CASSNPGQGALGGYTF
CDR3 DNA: TGTGCCAGCAGCAATCCTGGACAGGGGGCATTGGGGGGCTACACCTTC

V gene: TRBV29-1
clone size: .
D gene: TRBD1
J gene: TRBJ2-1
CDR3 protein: CSGGTGFKDEQFF
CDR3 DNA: TGCAGCGGAGGGACAGGGTTTAAGGATGAGCAGTTCTTC

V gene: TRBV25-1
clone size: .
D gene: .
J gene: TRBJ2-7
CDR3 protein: CASSEYLEALRGEQYF
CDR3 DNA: TGTGCCAGCAGTGAATATTTGGAGGCCTTGAGGGGCGAGCAGTACTTC

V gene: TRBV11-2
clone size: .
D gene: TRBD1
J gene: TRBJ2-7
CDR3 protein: CASSFETGAYEQYF
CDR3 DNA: TGTGCCAGCAGCTTCGAGACAGGGGCCTACGAGCAGTACTTC

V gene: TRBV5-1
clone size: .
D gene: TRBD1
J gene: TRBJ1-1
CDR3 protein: CASSGPQGLGDTEAFF
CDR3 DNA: TGCGCCAGTAGCGGACCACAGGGGCTGGGGGACACTGAAGCTTTCTTT

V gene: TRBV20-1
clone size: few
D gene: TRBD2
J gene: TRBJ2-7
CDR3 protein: CSARDGTTSGAHYEQYF
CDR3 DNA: TGCAGTGCTAGAGATGGGACCACTAGCGGGGCACACTACGAGCAGTACTTC

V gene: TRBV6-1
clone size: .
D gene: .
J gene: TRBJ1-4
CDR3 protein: CASSEGGYTNEKLFF
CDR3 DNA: TGTGCCAGCAGTGAAGGGGGGTATACTAATGAAAAACTGTTTTTT

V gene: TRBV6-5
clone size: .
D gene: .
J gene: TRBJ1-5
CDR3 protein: CASRVRGNQPQHF
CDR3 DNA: TGTGCCAGCAGGGTCAGGGGAAATCAGCCCCAGCATTTT

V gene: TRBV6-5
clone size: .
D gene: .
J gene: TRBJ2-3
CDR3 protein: CACGIVTDTQYF
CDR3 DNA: TGTGCCTGCGGGATTGTGACAGATACGCAGTATTTT

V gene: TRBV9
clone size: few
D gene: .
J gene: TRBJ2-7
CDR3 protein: CASSVGEARSYEQYF
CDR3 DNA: TGTGCCAGCAGCGTAGGCGAGGCAAGGTCCTACGAGCAGTACTTC

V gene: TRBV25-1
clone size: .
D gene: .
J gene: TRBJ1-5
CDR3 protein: CASSEFVAVDQPQHF
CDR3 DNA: TGTGCCAGCAGTGAATTCGTAGCGGTGGATCAGCCCCAGCATTTT

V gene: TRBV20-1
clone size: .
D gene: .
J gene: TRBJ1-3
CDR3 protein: CSAFQRHGNTIYF
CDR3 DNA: TGCAGTGCCTTCCAGAGACATGGAAACACCATATATTTT

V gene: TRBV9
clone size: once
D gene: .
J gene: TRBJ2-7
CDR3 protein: CASSGEVGSYEQYF
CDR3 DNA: TGTGCCAGCAGCGGAGAAGTCGGCTCCTACGAGCAGTACTTC

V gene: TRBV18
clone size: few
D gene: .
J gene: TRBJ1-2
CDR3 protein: CASSPDLVYGYTF
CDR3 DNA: TGTGCCAGCTCACCCGACCTAGTCTATGGCTACACCTTC

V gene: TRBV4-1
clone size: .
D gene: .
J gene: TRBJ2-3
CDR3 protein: CASSPRANYTDTQYF
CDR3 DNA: TGCGCCAGCAGCCCGCGGGCTAATTACACAGATACGCAGTATTTT

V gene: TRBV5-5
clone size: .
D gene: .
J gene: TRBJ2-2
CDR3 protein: CASSLRFNTGELFF
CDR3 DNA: TGTGCCAGCAGCTTGCGGTTCAACACCGGGGAGCTGTTTTTT

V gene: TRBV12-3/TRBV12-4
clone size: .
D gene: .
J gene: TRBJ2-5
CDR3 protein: CATSQGGRVETQYF
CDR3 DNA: TGTGCCACCTCCCAGGGGGGGCGGGTGGAGACCCAGTACTTC

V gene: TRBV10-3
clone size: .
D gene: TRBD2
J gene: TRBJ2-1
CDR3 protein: CATAGTNVNEQFF
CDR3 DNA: TGTGCCACGGCCGGGACTAACGTCAATGAGCAGTTCTTC

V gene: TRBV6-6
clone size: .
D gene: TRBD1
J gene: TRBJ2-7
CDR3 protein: CASSASGTVPYEQYF
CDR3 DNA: TGTGCCAGCAGTGCATCCGGGACAGTGCCCTACGAGCAGTACTTC

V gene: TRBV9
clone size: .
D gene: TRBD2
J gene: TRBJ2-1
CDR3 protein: CASSPSGGALLTTYNEQFF
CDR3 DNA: TGTGCCAGCAGCCCAAGCGGGGGGGCCCTCCTAACTACCTACAATGAGCAGTTCTTC

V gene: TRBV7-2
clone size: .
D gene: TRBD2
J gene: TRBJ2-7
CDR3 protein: CASSRLAGGFEQYF
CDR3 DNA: TGTGCCAGCAGCAGACTAGCGGGAGGGTTCGAGCAGTACTTC

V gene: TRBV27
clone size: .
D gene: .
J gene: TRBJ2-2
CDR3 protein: CASSTRVMNTGELFF
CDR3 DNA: TGTGCCAGCAGCACGCGGGTTATGAACACCGGGGAGCTGTTTTTT

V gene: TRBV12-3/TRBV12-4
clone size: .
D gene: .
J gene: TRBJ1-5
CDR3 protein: CASSGRYSNQPQHF
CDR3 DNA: TGTGCCAGCAGCGGACGGTATAGCAATCAGCCCCAGCATTTT

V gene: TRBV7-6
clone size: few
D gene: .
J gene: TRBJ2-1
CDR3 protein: CASSRRESSYNEQFF
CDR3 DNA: TGTGCCAGCAGCCGCAGGGAAAGCTCCTACAATGAGCAGTTCTTC

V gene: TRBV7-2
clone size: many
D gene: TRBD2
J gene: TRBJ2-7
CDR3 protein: CASSSTSAYEQYF
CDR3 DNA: TGTGCCAGCAGCTCGACTAGCGCCTACGAGCAGTACTTC

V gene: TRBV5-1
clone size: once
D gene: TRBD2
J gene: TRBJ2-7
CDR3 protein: CASSPTGLAPHEQYF
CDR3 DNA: TGCGCCAGCAGCCCGACGGGACTAGCCCCCCACGAGCAGTACTTC

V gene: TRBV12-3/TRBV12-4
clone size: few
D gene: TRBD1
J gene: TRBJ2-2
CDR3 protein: CASLPGQGANGELFF
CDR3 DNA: TGTGCCAGCCTACCGGGACAGGGGGCAAACGGGGAGCTGTTTTTT